A single sample is the source of the 2 T cell receptor beta chains below, sequenced in a study of shared clonotypes between healthy human individuals. TCRdb's table, derived via immunoSEQ multiplex PCR, lists solely in-frame clones and lacks some. Among more than 2 million clones, roughly 95% were seen once, and the ten largest hold roughly 0.13%. Sequenced input: naive CD4+ T cells sorted from blood. Subset given: CD45RA+ positively selected. The receptors shown here come from a young man in good health.

This rearrangement joins TRBV9 to TRBJ1-5, with D maybe TRBD1 (5 bases). The CDR3 length is 15 residues. The V end lost 7 bases, the J end lost 0 bases, and 14 bases lay between the germline ends. CDR1 and CDR2 from the germline V gene are SGDLS and YYNGEE. In DNA form, the CDR3 reads TGTGCCAGCTATGAGTTAGGGGTTAGCAATCAGCCCCAGCATTTT. This translates into CASYELGVSNQPQHF.

On this clone: The sample carries other DNA sequences with the same CDR3. In DNA, the CDR3 is TGTGCCAGCAGTTCTCAAACAGATACGCAGTATTTT. Amino acid sequence: CASSSQTDTQYF. The rearrangement uses TRBV6-5 and TRBJ2-3; D remains unclear. The ends were cut back, 4 bases at V and 3 bases at J, with 5 bases in the middle. This CDR3 comprises 12 residues. CDR1 and CDR2 from the germline V gene are MNHEY and SVGAGI.